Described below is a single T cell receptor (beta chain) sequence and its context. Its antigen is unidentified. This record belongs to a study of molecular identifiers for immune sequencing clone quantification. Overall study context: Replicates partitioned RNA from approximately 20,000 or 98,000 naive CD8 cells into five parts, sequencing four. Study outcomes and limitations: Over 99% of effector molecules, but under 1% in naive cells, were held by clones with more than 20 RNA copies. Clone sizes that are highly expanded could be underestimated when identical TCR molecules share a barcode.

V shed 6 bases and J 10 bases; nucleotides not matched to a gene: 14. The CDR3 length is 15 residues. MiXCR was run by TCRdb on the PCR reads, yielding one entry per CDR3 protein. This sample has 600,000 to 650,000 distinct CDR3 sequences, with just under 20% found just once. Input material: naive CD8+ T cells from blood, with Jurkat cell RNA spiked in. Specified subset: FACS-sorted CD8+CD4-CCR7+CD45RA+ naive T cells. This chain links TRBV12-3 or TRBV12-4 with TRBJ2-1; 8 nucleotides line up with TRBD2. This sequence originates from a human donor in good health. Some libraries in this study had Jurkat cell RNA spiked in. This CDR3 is CASSPPGLGVGEQFF. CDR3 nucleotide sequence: TGTGCCAGCAGCCCCCCGGGACTAGGCGTAGGGGAGCAGTTCTTC.